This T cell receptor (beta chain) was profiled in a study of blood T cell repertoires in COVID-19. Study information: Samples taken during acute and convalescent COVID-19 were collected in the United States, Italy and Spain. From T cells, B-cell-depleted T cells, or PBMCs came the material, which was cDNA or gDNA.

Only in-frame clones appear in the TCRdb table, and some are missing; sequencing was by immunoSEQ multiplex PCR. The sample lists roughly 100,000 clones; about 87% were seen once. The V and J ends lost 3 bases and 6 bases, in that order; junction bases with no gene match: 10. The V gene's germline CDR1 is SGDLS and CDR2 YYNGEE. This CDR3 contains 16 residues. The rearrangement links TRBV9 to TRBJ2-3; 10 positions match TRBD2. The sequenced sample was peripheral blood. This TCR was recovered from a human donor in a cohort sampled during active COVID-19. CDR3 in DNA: TGTGCCAGCAGCGGATCCAGCGGGGGGGCCGTCGATACGCAGTATTTT. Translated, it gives CASSGSSGGAVDTQYF.